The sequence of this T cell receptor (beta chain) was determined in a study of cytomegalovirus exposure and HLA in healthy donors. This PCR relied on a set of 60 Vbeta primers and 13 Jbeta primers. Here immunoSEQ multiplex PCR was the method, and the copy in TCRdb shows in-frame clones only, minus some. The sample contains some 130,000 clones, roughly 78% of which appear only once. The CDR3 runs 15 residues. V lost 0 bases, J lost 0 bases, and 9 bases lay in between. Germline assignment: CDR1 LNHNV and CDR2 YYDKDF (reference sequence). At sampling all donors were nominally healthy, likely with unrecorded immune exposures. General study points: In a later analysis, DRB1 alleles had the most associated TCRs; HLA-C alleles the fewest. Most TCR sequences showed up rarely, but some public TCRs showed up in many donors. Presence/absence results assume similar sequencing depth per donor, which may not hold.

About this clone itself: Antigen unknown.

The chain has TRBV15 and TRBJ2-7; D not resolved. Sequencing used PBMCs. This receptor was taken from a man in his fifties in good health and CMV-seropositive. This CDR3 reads CATSRDRFDSYEQYF. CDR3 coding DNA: TGTGCCACCAGCAGAGACAGGTTCGACTCCTACGAGCAGTACTTC. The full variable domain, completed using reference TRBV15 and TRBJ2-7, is DAMVIQNPRYQVTQFGKPVTLSCSQTLNHNVMYWYQQKSSQAPKLLFHYYDKDFNNEADTPDNFQSRRPNTSFCFLDIRSPGLGDTAMYLCATSRDRFDSYEQYFGPGTRLTVT.